The 19 T cell receptor beta chains below were found in one sample sequenced in a study of blood T cell repertoires in COVID-19. Produced via immunoSEQ multiplex PCR; TCRdb's table is partial and in-frame only. The sample includes hundreds of thousands of clones, approximately 85% of them seen just once. The sequencing sample was made of peripheral blood. The source of these receptors is a man aged 45-65 years with active or convalescent COVID-19.

The rearrangement joins TRBV5-1 to TRBJ2-5; 12 bases align to TRBD2. In germline, CDR1 is SGHRS, CDR2 YFSETQ. V was pared by 3 bases and J by 4 bases, with 10 bases of the junction left unmatched. The CDR3 sequence is 17 residues long. CDR3 DNA sequence: TGCGCCAGCAGCTGGGGGAACGGACTAGCGGGATTAGAGACCCAGTACTTC. This sequence encodes CASSWGNGLAGLETQYF.

Only a few counts were recorded for this clone. The chain joins TRBV30 to TRBJ2-5; TRBD2 aligns across 11 bases. The CDR3 totals 15 residues. After removal of 1 base from V and 7 bases from J, the junction contained 8 bases not matched to a gene. The germline CDR1 and CDR2 sequences are GTSNPN and SVGIG (reference sequence). This chain's CDR3 is CAWSAGTSGGGTQYF. CDR3 sequence (DNA): TGTGCCTGGAGTGCCGGGACTAGCGGAGGAGGGACCCAGTACTTC. Using reference TRBV30 and TRBJ2-5 for the parts outside the CDR3, the full variable domain is SQTIHQWPATLVQPVGSPLSLECTVEGTSNPNLYWYRQAAGRGLQLLFYSVGIGQISSEVPQNLSASRPQDRQFILSSKKLLLSDSGFYLCAWSAGTSGGGTQYFGPGTRLLVL.

This rearrangement joins TRBV4-3 to TRBJ2-1, with TRBD2 matching over 10 bases. This CDR3 comprises 17 residues. CDR1 and CDR2 from the germline V gene are LGHNA and YSLEER. The trim removed 2 bases at V and 3 bases at J, leaving 7 bases unmatched. CDR3 loop: CASSQQSLAGGYNEQFF. The CDR3 DNA sequence: TGCGCCAGCAGCCAACAGTCCTTAGCGGGAGGCTACAATGAGCAGTTCTTC.

V and J are TRBV5-1 and TRBJ2-5; 8 bases line up with TRBD1. Germline assignment: CDR1 SGHRS and CDR2 YFSETQ. Germline trimming cut 3 bases from V and 5 bases from J; bases unmatched to any gene: 12. There are 16 residues in the CDR3. CDR3 sequence (DNA): TGCGCCAGCAGCTCCCAACCAGGGGGCGTGGGGGAGACCCAGTACTTC. It specifies CASSSQPGGVGETQYF.

CDR3 DNA sequence: TGTGCCAGCAGCTCGGTTGAGGGTCCCACCGAGCAGTACTTC. It is translated as CASSSVEGPTEQYF. This sequence joins TRBV7-9 and TRBJ2-7; D may be TRBD2 (5 bases). The V end was cut by 4 bases, the J end by 6 bases, with 16 bases between. The CDR3 length is 14 residues. Germline CDR1 SEHNR, CDR2 FQNEAQ (reference sequence).

This clone was seen only once. This chain links TRBV12-5 with TRBJ2-3; D perhaps matches TRBD2 (6 bases). The germline gives CDR1 LGHNT, CDR2 FRNRAP. With 8 bases removed from V and 0 bases from J, the gap between germline ends came to 6 bases. The CDR3 runs to 12 residues. The chain's CDR3 is CASRGSTDTQYF. DNA for the CDR3: TGTGCTAGTCGGGGGAGCACAGATACGCAGTATTTT.

The count of this clone is one. The chain uses TRBV5-8 and TRBJ2-7; 14 bases match TRBD2. V was clipped by 7 bases and J by 7 bases; unmatched bases: 4. The CDR3 has 13 residues. Germline values: CDR1 SGHTS, CDR2 YDEGEE. The CDR3 spells CASQGLAGEEQYF. DNA for the CDR3: TGTGCCAGCCAGGGACTAGCGGGAGAAGAGCAGTACTTC.

This chain connects TRBV9 to TRBJ2-2; TRBD2 is a possible D gene (6 bases). CDR1 and CDR2 from the germline V gene are SGDLS and YYNGEE. The CDR3 runs 15 residues. The ends were cut back, 4 bases at V and 7 bases at J, with 17 bases in the middle. The CDR3 DNA sequence: TGTGCCAGCAGCCCCCGACTAGAATTGATCGGGGAGCTGTTTTTT. It is translated as CASSPRLELIGELFF.

Written as DNA, the CDR3 is TGTGCCAGTGGGACAGCAGAGACCCAGTACTTC. Protein sequence: CASGTAETQYF. V usage is TRBV2 and J usage is TRBJ2-5, with 7 bases fitting TRBD1. Per germline, CDR1 SNHLY and CDR2 FYNNEI. CDR3 size: 11 residues. The ends lost 9 bases at V and 4 bases at J; junction bases unmatched: 2.

This chain links TRBV24-1 with TRBJ2-3; 10 bases map to TRBD2. Losses at the gene ends were 5 bases for V and 2 bases for J; bases not matched to a gene: 6. Germline CDR1 reads KGHDR; CDR2 reads SFDVKD. This CDR3 has 16 amino acids. The CDR3 region is CATSGASGRDTDTQYF. The CDR3 DNA reads as TGTGCCACCAGTGGGGCTAGCGGGAGAGACACAGATACGCAGTATTTT.

The chain has TRBV7-9 and TRBJ1-2; D not certain. CDR3 length equals 13 residues. V was pared by 1 base and J by 4 bases, with 7 bases between. CDR1 and CDR2 (germline): SEHNR, FQNEAQ (reference sequence). CDR3 coding DNA: TGTGCCAGCAGCTTAGGGGAGGTCTATGGCTACACCTTC. It is translated as CASSLGEVYGYTF.

The chain is built from TRBV29-1 and TRBJ1-2; D not certain. From germline, CDR1 is SQVTM and CDR2 ANQGSEA. The CDR3 extends over 11 amino acids. The V gene lost 4 bases and the J gene lost 8 bases, with 11 bases spanning the gap. The CDR3 sequence is CSVASTGGYTF. CDR3 in DNA: TGCAGCGTTGCTTCAACGGGAGGCTACACCTTC.

The rearrangement links TRBV27 to TRBJ2-7, with TRBD1 as a possible D gene (6 bases). The germline gives CDR1 MNHEY, CDR2 SMNVEV (reference sequence). There are 15 residues in the CDR3. V was clipped by 5 bases and J by 5 bases, with 19 bases between them. CDR3 DNA sequence: TGTGCCAGCAGTCTTTCGGACAGCTTACATGACGAGCAGTACTTC. Protein product: CASSLSDSLHDEQYF.

The chain uses TRBV13 and TRBJ1-1; D may be TRBD1 (5 bases). Germline V gives CDR1 PRHDT, CDR2 FYEKMQ (reference sequence). V was shortened by 5 bases and J by 1 base, with 17 bases between the two germline ends. The CDR3 has 16 amino acids. The CDR3 protein is CASSGRDAGRNTEAFF. In DNA, the CDR3 is TGTGCCAGCAGCGGGCGGGACGCGGGGAGGAACACTGAAGCTTTCTTT. Looking up the rest from reference TRBV13 and TRBJ1-1 gives the full variable domain: AAGVIQSPRHLIKEKRETATLKCYPIPRHDTVYWYQQGPGQDPQFLISFYEKMQSDKGSIPDRFSAQQFSDYHSELNMSSLELGDSALYFCASSGRDAGRNTEAFFGQGTRLTVV.

A remark on this clone: The sample has other DNA sequences that encode this CDR3 too. This chain uses TRBV5-1 with TRBJ2-1, with TRBD2 identical over 10 bases. The CDR3 length is 14 residues. Germline V gene data show CDR1 as SGHRS and CDR2 as YFSETQ. With V trimmed by 4 bases and J by 9 bases, 7 bases remained unmatched. DNA for the CDR3: TGCGCCAGCAGCCTTTTAGCGGGAGGCGGTGAGCAGTTCTTC. It yields the protein CASSLLAGGGEQFF.

A remark on this clone: Other DNA sequences from this sample encode an identical CDR3 as well. The chain employs TRBV30 and TRBJ1-3, with no clear D. Per the germline V gene, CDR1 is GTSNPN and CDR2 is SVGIG (reference sequence). The CDR3 length is 13 residues. Deletions cut 5 bases from V and 1 base from J, with 9 bases between. The CDR3 DNA is TGTGCCTGGTCCCGGGGTTCTGGAAACACCATATATTTT. This gives the protein CAWSRGSGNTIYF.

The J gene is TRBJ2-1, the V gene TRBV5-4; a possible D gene is TRBD1 (5 bases). Trimming shortened V by 4 bases and J by 1 base, and 21 bases separated the two germline ends. The CDR3 covers 18 residues. Germline V CDR1 and CDR2: SGHNT, YYREEE (reference sequence). The CDR3 DNA reads as TGTGCCAGCAGCCCTAGGGGTACCAATCTCCGTTCCTACAATGAGCAGTTCTTC. As protein: CASSPRGTNLRSYNEQFF.

V is TRBV7-8 and J is TRBJ1-1, with 7 bases matching TRBD1. After removal of 2 bases from V and 1 base from J, the junction contained 7 bases not matched to a gene. The germline V gene encodes CDR1 SGHVS and CDR2 FQNEAQ. The CDR3 contains 16 residues. The CDR3 here is CASSLQGQMRNTEAFF. The CDR3 DNA follows: TGTGCCAGCAGCTTACAGGGACAGATGCGGAACACTGAAGCTTTCTTT. Combining the CDR3 with reference TRBV7-8 and TRBJ1-1 gives the whole variable domain GAGVSQSPRYKVAKRGQDVALRCDPISGHVSLFWYQQALGQGPEFLTYFQNEAQLDKSGLPSDRFFAERPEGSVSTLKIQRTQQEDSAVYLCASSLQGQMRNTEAFFGQGTRLTVV.

The rearrangement links TRBV2 to TRBJ2-7, with 7 bases fitting TRBD2. Looked up from germline, CDR1 is SNHLY and CDR2 is FYNNEI. This CDR3 region has 14 residues. The J segment lost 4 bases and the V segment lost 3 bases, leaving 6 bases of the junction unmatched. Written as DNA, the CDR3 is TGTGCCAGCAGTGACGCAAGCGGGATATACGAGCAGTACTTC. It yields the protein CASSDASGIYEQYF.